One and the same sample provided the 15 T cell receptor beta chains below, sequenced in a study of T cells in Graves' hyperthyroidism and ophthalmopathy. Amplification targeted TCR beta CDR3 regions from RNA transcripts. HTBI primers were used for first-round RT-PCR of the TCR CDR3. TCRdb re-called the multiplex PCR reads through MiXCR, storing one row per CDR3 protein. The table includes roughly 700,000 distinct CDR3 sequences, 15% to 20% detected once. Sample: blood. All receptors derive from a man aged 50 to 59 with Graves' hyperthyroidism.

This clonotype has at least ten counts. This chain joins TRBV12-3 or TRBV12-4 and TRBJ1-2; 8 positions match TRBD1. CDR3 size: 15 residues. After removal of 5 bases from V and 1 base from J, the junction contained 6 bases not matched to a gene. For the CDR3, the DNA is TGTGCCAGCAGTCCCGACAGGGGCCTTAACTATGGCTACACCTTC. Its protein is CASSPDRGLNYGYTF.

There are many counts of this clonotype. This rearrangement joins TRBV12-3 or TRBV12-4 to TRBJ2-5; 7 nucleotides align to TRBD2. CDR3 length: 15 residues. J gave up 2 bases and V 6 bases, and 9 bases lay outside the gene matches. CDR3 in amino acids: CASRPMTSSQETQYF. CDR3 nucleotides: TGTGCCAGCAGGCCTATGACTAGCAGTCAAGAGACCCAGTACTTC.

The gene calls are TRBV4-1 and TRBJ2-7; 7 positions agree with TRBD2. The V and J ends lost 5 bases and 4 bases, in that order; junction bases with no gene match: 11. This CDR3 spans 15 amino acids. CDR1 MGHRA and CDR2 YSYEKL come from the germline V gene. The chain's CDR3 is CASSWGRGRGYEQYF. The CDR3, as DNA: TGCGCCAGCAGCTGGGGGAGGGGAAGGGGATACGAGCAGTACTTC.

This clonotype was counted at least ten times. The CDR3 loop reads CASSLGPTVMNTEAFF. The CDR3, as DNA: TGTGCCAGCAGTTTGGGACCGACAGTGATGAACACTGAAGCTTTCTTT. The chain employs TRBV28 and TRBJ1-1; TRBD1 is a possible D gene (5 bases). CDR3 size: 16 residues. The germline gives CDR1 MDHEN, CDR2 SYDVKM. Trimming took off 3 bases at V and 0 bases at J, with 14 bases between the two ends.

The chain combines TRBV4-3 with TRBJ2-1, with D uncertain. The CDR3 runs 17 residues. V dropped 1 base and J dropped 6 bases, with 19 bases sitting between them. Germline-derived CDR1 and CDR2 are LGHNA and YSLEER. The CDR3 loop reads CASSQANFLNRPNEQFF. The CDR3 bases are TGCGCCAGCAGCCAAGCGAACTTCTTAAACCGTCCCAATGAGCAGTTCTTC.

This clonotype was counted many times. The J gene is TRBJ1-6, the V gene TRBV28, with 7 positions matching TRBD1. This CDR3 is built from 15 residues. Per the germline V gene, CDR1 is MDHEN and CDR2 is SYDVKM. The trim removed 5 bases at V and 4 bases at J, leaving 5 bases unmatched. CDR3 DNA sequence: TGTGCCAGCAGTACGGGACAGCTTTATAATTCACCCCTCCACTTT. Encoded protein: CASSTGQLYNSPLHF. Complete variable domain (other parts from reference TRBV28 and TRBJ1-6): DVKVTQSSRYLVKRTGEKVFLECVQDMDHENMFWYRQDPGLGLRLIYFSYDVKMKEKGDIPEGYSVSREKKERFSLILESASTNQTSMYLCASSTGQLYNSPLHFGNGTRLTVT.

This clonotype was seen a few times. The V call is TRBV7-9, the J call TRBJ1-2; D not resolved. This CDR3 is 13 amino acids long. Germline V gives CDR1 SEHNR, CDR2 FQNEAQ (reference sequence). The V gene lost 4 bases and the J gene lost 4 bases, with 10 bases spanning the gap. The CDR3 loop reads CASSSEGIYGYTF. The CDR3 DNA reads as TGTGCCAGCAGCTCGGAGGGTATCTATGGCTACACCTTC.

This clonotype was found a few times. The rearrangement uses TRBV30 and TRBJ2-3; possible D gene TRBD2, 6 bases. Germline CDR1 is GTSNPN and CDR2 is SVGIG (reference sequence). This CDR3 has 15 residues. Between the trimmed V and J ends, which lost 2 bases and 2 bases, there was a span of 14 bases. The CDR3 region is CAWSKDGGTTDTQYF. The CDR3, as DNA: TGTGCCTGGAGTAAGGACGGGGGAACCACAGATACGCAGTATTTT.

This clonotype was picked up many times. The chain is built from TRBV2 and TRBJ2-7, with TRBD1 identical over 7 bases. Germline lookup yields CDR1 SNHLY and CDR2 FYNNEI. With 4 bases clipped from V and 5 bases from J, the junction kept 8 bases outside the gene matches. The CDR3 extends over 14 amino acids. The CDR3, as DNA: TGTGCCAGCAGTGTAGTCCGTACAGGGGACGAGCAGTACTTC. Its translation is CASSVVRTGDEQYF.

Of note for this clonotype: This CDR3 is missing its conserved last phenylalanine or tryptophan, likely due to a read error. V and J are TRBV29-1 and TRBJ2-3; D unresolved. Trimming left V 7 bases short and J 0 bases short, with 14 bases between. The CDR3 length is 14 residues. Germline V gives CDR1 SQVTM, CDR2 ANQGSEA. CDR3: CSAKTKSSTDTQYS. In DNA, the CDR3 is TGCAGCGCCAAGACCAAGTCTAGCACAGATACGCAGTATTCT.

The chain carries TRBV5-1 and TRBJ1-3; D might be TRBD1 (5 bases). The germline gives CDR1 SGHRS, CDR2 YFSETQ. CDR3 length: 15 residues. V lost 2 bases to trimming and J lost 1 base, with 10 bases between them. CDR3 residues: CASSFGAGSGNTIYF. The CDR3 DNA sequence: TGCGCCAGCAGCTTCGGGGCAGGGTCTGGAAACACCATATATTTT. The full variable domain, its missing parts supplied by reference TRBV5-1 and TRBJ1-3, is KAGVTQTPRYLIKTRGQQVTLSCSPISGHRSVSWYQQTPGQGLQFLFEYFSETQRNKGNFPGRFSGRQFSNSRSEMNVSTLELGDSALYLCASSFGAGSGNTIYFGEGSWLTVV.

This clonotype occurred many times. The chain recombines TRBV11-2 with TRBJ2-5; 10 bases agree with TRBD2. Germline V CDR1 and CDR2: SGHAT, FQNNGV. The CDR3 totals 17 residues. The ends lost 0 bases at V and 2 bases at J; junction bases unmatched: 6. This CDR3 reads CASSLEIAGGVQETQYF. CDR3 nucleotides: TGTGCCAGCAGCTTAGAAATAGCGGGAGGAGTTCAAGAGACCCAGTACTTC.

This clonotype showed up many times. The chain recombines TRBV12-3 or TRBV12-4 with TRBJ2-5; 9 nucleotides agree with TRBD2. The V segment lost 5 bases and the J segment 5 bases; nucleotides outside the gene matches: 12. There are 16 residues in the CDR3. CDR3 bases: TGTGCCAGCAGTCCCCCGTGGCGGGAGGGCCGGGAGACCCAGTACTTC. This gives the protein CASSPPWREGRETQYF.

The CDR3 is CSVEETWGTGAIDEQYF. In DNA, the CDR3 is TGCAGCGTTGAAGAGACCTGGGGGACAGGGGCAATCGACGAGCAGTACTTC. This chain uses TRBV29-1 with TRBJ2-7, with 10 bases matching TRBD1. In germline, CDR1 is SQVTM, CDR2 ANQGSEA. CDR3 size: 17 residues. V dropped 0 bases and J dropped 5; count of bases not matched to a gene: 13.

The chain carries TRBV24-1 and TRBJ2-1, with 7 bases matching TRBD2. The CDR3 is 15 residues long. J lost 4 bases, V lost 3 bases, and 5 bases had no gene match. In germline, CDR1 is KGHDR, CDR2 SFDVKD. The CDR3 region is CATSDASGSYNEQFF. The CDR3 nucleotides are TGTGCCACCAGTGATGCTAGCGGTAGTTACAATGAGCAGTTCTTC.